The rows below give T cell receptor beta chains drawn from one sample of a study of cytomegalovirus exposure and HLA in healthy donors. Some clones are missing from TCRdb's copy, which holds only in-frame ones; the method was immunoSEQ multiplex PCR. The profile shows around 400,000 clones, 86% of them singletons. The specimen was PBMCs. Receptors originate from a woman aged 18-29 years in good health and CMV-seronegative. CDR3s include the opening cysteine and the closing phenylalanine or tryptophan. Each record gives: D gene, clone size, V gene, J gene, CDR3 protein, CDR3 DNA. D genes are given only for firm matches. Clone size, where shown, is once, few, many, or a class for clones that have expanded.

>.|once|TRBV25-1|TRBJ1-6
CASSEYKGVYSPLHF
TGTGCCAGCAGTGAATATAAGGGGGTTTATTCACCCCTCCACTTT
>.|.|TRBV4-1|TRBJ2-6
CASSQVDLGFSGANVLTF
TGCGCCAGCAGCCAAGTGGATCTAGGATTCTCTGGGGCCAACGTCCTGACTTTC
>.|.|TRBV6-5|TRBJ1-4
CASSFLRGTNEKLFF
TGTGCCAGCAGTTTTCTCCGGGGGACTAATGAAAAACTGTTTTTT
>.|.|TRBV5-5|TRBJ2-7
CASSPPRQILAYEQYF
TGTGCCAGCAGCCCCCCCAGACAGATTCTAGCCTACGAGCAGTACTTC
>.|.|TRBV6-1|TRBJ1-2
CASSDAKRANYGYTF
TGTGCCAGCAGTGACGCAAAGAGAGCTAACTATGGCTACACCTTC
>TRBD2|.|TRBV5-4|TRBJ2-3
CASSLGLAGEWGTDTQYF
TGTGCCAGCAGCTTGGGACTAGCGGGAGAGTGGGGCACAGATACGCAGTATTTT
>TRBD1|.|TRBV5-1|TRBJ2-7
CASMDRGSSYEQYF
TGCGCCAGCATGGACAGGGGAAGCTCCTACGAGCAGTACTTC
>.|.|TRBV10-3|TRBJ2-7
CAISESTSDSYEQYF
TGTGCCATCAGTGAGTCGACGAGCGACTCCTACGAGCAGTACTTC
>.|.|TRBV11-3|TRBJ2-7
CASSRKTGHEQYF
TGTGCCAGCAGCCGCAAGACAGGACACGAGCAGTACTTC
>TRBD2|few|TRBV9|TRBJ2-7
CASSVGRLAGDEQYF
TGTGCCAGCAGCGTAGGAAGGCTAGCGGGAGACGAGCAGTACTTC
>TRBD1|once|TRBV28|TRBJ1-2
CASSPRGARGLGGYTF
TGTGCCAGCAGTCCCCGGGGAGCCAGGGGGCTTGGTGGCTACACCTTC
>.|.|TRBV28|TRBJ1-5
CASSFPEGDQPQHF
TGTGCCAGCAGTTTTCCAGAGGGAGATCAGCCCCAGCATTTT
>TRBD1|.|TRBV19|TRBJ1-2
CASSTKTATDRAYGYTF
TGTGCCAGTAGTACTAAGACAGCCACGGACAGGGCATATGGCTACACCTTC
>.|.|TRBV28|TRBJ1-2
CANQDRYNYGYTF
TGTGCCAACCAGGACAGATATAACTATGGCTACACCTTC
>TRBD2|.|TRBV6-4|TRBJ2-3
CATSTSGTDTQYF
TGTGCCACCTCGACTAGCGGCACAGATACGCAGTATTTT
>TRBD2|.|TRBV14|TRBJ2-7
CASSPLIFGTSGRDYEQYF
TGTGCCAGCAGCCCCTTAATTTTCGGGACTAGCGGGAGAGACTACGAGCAGTACTTC
>.|few|TRBV2|TRBJ2-7
CASSNGGDEQYF
TGTGCCAGCAGCAACGGCGGGGACGAGCAGTACTTC
>TRBD2|.|TRBV9|TRBJ2-3
CASSVGASGSGGQYF
TGTGCCAGCAGCGTAGGAGCTAGCGGGAGCGGGGGGCAGTATTTT
>TRBD2|.|TRBV5-1|TRBJ2-2
CASSAGLAGVPGELFF
TGCGCCAGCAGCGCGGGACTAGCGGGAGTCCCCGGGGAGCTGTTTTTT
>TRBD2|.|TRBV4-1|TRBJ2-2
CASSQGLAGGANTGELFF
TGCGCCAGCAGCCAGGGACTAGCGGGGGGCGCGAACACCGGGGAGCTGTTTTTT
>TRBD2|.|TRBV18|TRBJ2-1
CASSPLQRESSYNEQFF
TGTGCCAGCTCACCATTACAGCGGGAGAGCTCCTACAATGAGCAGTTCTTC
>.|once|TRBV6-1|TRBJ1-5
CASRDSGNQPQHF
TGTGCCAGCAGGGACAGTGGCAATCAGCCCCAGCATTTT
>.|.|TRBV5-6|TRBJ1-1
CASSLRLQNTEAFF
TGTGCCAGCAGCTTGCGACTCCAGAACACTGAAGCTTTCTTT
>.|.|TRBV5-6|TRBJ2-1
CASSLGPYNEQFF
TGTGCCAGCAGCCTGGGGCCATACAATGAGCAGTTCTTC
>TRBD1|.|TRBV28|TRBJ2-7
CASITPRDRGYEQYF
TGTGCCAGCATCACCCCCCGGGACAGGGGTTACGAGCAGTACTTC
>TRBD1|.|TRBV27|TRBJ1-2
CASSTTGGGYTF
TGTGCCAGCAGTACAACAGGGGGTGGCTACACCTTC
>.|.|TRBV2|TRBJ2-4
CASRATRSPNIQYF
TGTGCCAGCAGGGCCACGAGGAGCCCAAACATTCAGTACTTC
>TRBD1|.|TRBV5-1|TRBJ2-7
CASSETGSGGFYEQYF
TGCGCCAGCAGCGAGACAGGGTCGGGCGGTTTCTACGAGCAGTACTTC
>TRBD1|once|TRBV6-1|TRBJ2-1
CASLRGNEQFF
TGTGCCAGCCTCAGGGGGAATGAGCAGTTCTTC
>.|.|TRBV4-1|TRBJ2-7
CASSRLPGHPSYEQYF
TGCGCCAGCAGCCGGCTCCCGGGACACCCCTCCTACGAGCAGTACTTC
>.|.|TRBV10-3|TRBJ2-7
CAIKVRGSGYNEQYF
TGTGCCATCAAAGTAAGAGGGAGCGGTTACAACGAGCAGTACTTC
>.|.|TRBV5-4|TRBJ1-5
CASSFRGGSGRSGNQPQHF
TGTGCCAGCAGCTTTAGAGGTGGATCTGGCCGAAGCGGCAATCAGCCCCAGCATTTT
>TRBD2|.|TRBV6-6|TRBJ2-7
CASSMLAGDTEQYF
TGTGCCAGCAGTATGCTAGCGGGAGATACTGAGCAGTACTTC
>TRBD1|.|TRBV27|TRBJ2-7
CASSFRGDGTATYEQYF
TGTGCCAGCAGTTTTAGGGGAGACGGGACAGCTACCTACGAGCAGTACTTC
>TRBD1|.|TRBV25-1|TRBJ2-2
CASSRGQEDTGELFF
TGTGCCAGCAGCAGAGGACAGGAGGACACCGGGGAGCTGTTTTTT
>.|.|TRBV30|TRBJ1-4
CAWSESGKYSSTNEKLFF
TGTGCCTGGAGCGAGAGCGGCAAGTATTCTTCAACTAATGAAAAACTGTTTTTT